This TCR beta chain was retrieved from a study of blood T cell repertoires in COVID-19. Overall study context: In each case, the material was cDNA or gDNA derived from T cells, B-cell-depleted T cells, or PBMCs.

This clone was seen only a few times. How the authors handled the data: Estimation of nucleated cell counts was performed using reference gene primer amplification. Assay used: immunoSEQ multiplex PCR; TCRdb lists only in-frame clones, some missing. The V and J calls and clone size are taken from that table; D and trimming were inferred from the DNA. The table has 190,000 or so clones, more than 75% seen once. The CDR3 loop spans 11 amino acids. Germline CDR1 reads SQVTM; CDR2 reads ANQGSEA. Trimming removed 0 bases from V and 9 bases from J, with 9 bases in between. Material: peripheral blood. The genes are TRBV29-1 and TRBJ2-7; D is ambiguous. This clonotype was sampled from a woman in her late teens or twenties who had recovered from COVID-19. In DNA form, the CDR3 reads TGCAGCGTTGAAGAACGCGTCGGGCAGTACTTC. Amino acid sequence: CSVEERVGQYF.